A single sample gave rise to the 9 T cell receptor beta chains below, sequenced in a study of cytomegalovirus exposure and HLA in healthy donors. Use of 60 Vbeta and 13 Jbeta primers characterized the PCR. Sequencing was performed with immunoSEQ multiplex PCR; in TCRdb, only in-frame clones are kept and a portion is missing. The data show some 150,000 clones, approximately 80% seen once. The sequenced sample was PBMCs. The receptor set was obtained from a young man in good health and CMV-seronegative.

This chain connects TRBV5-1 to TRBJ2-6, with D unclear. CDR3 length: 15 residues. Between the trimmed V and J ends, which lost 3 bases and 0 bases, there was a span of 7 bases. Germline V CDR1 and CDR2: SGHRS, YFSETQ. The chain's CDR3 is CASSSILSGANVLTF. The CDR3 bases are TGCGCCAGCAGCTCTATACTCTCTGGGGCCAACGTCCTGACTTTC.

The CDR3 sequence is CASSAGQGNYGYTF. CDR3 DNA sequence: TGTGCCAGCAGCGCCGGACAGGGCAACTATGGCTACACCTTC. The rearrangement joins TRBV5-6 to TRBJ1-2; TRBD1 matches 8 bases. After removal of 4 bases from V and 2 bases from J, the junction contained 4 bases not matched to a gene. Germline V gene sequence: CDR1 SGHDT, CDR2 YYEEEE. The CDR3 loop spans 14 amino acids.

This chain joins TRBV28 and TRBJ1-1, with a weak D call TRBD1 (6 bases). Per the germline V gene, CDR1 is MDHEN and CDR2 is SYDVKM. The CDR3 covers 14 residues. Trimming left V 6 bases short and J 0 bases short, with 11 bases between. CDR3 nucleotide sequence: TGTGCCAGCAGGCCTCCAGGGGTGAACACTGAAGCTTTCTTT. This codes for CASRPPGVNTEAFF.

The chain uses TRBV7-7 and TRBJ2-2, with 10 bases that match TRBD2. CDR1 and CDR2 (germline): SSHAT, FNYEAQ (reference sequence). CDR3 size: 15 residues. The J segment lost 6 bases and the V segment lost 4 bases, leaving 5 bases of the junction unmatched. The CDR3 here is CASSSLAGAAGELFF. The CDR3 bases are TGTGCCAGCAGCTCTCTAGCGGGGGCGGCCGGGGAGCTGTTTTTT.

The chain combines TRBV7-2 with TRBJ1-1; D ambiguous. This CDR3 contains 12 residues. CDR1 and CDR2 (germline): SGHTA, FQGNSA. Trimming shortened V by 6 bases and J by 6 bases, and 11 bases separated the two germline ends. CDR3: CASRTDFAEAFF. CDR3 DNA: TGTGCCAGCAGGACCGACTTCGCTGAAGCTTTCTTT. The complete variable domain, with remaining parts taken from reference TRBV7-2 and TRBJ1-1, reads GAGVSQSPSNKVTEKGKDVELRCDPISGHTALYWYRQSLGQGLEFLIYFQGNSAPDKSGLPSDRFSAERTGGSVSTLTIQRTQQEDSAVYLCASRTDFAEAFFGQGTRLTVV.

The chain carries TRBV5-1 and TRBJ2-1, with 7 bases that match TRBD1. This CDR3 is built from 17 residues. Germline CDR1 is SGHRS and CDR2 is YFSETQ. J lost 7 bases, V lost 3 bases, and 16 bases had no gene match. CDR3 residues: CASSSSGERQGSNEQFF. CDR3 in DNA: TGCGCCAGCAGCTCATCCGGTGAGAGACAGGGTTCGAATGAGCAGTTCTTC.

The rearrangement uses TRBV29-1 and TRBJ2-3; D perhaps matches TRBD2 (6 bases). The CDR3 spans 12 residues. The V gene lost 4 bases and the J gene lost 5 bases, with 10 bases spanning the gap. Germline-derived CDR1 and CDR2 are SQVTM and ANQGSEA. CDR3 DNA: TGCAGCGTTGGGAGGGGTGGAGATACGCAGTATTTT. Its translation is CSVGRGGDTQYF.

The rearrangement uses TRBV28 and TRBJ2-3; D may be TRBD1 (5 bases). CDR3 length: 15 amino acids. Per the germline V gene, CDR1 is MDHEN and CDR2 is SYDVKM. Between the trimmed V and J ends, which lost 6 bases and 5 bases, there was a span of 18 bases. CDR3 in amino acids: CASSLARRGRDTQYF. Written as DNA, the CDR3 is TGTGCCAGCAGCCTGGCGAGAAGGGGCCGAGATACGCAGTATTTT. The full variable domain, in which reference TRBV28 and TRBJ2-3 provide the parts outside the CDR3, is DVKVTQSSRYLVKRTGEKVFLECVQDMDHENMFWYRQDPGLGLRLIYFSYDVKMKEKGDIPEGYSVSREKKERFSLILESASTNQTSMYLCASSLARRGRDTQYFGPGTRLTVL.

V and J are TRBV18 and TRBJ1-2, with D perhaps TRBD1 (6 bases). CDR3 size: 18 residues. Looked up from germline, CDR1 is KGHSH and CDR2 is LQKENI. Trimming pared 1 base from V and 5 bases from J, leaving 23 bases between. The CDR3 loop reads CASSPQGDILSRSYGYTF. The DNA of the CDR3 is TGTGCCAGCTCACCACAGGGGGATATTTTGAGCAGGAGTTATGGCTACACCTTC.